This TCR beta chain derives from a study of identical twins. TCRdb redid the calling of the 5' RACE reads with MiXCR, one entry per CDR3 protein. The sample has around 510,000 distinct CDR3 sequences; around 15% are singletons. This clonotype was recorded a few times. The CDR3 is 16 amino acids. V was cut by 0 bases and J by 4 bases, with 15 bases left in between. Germline CDR1 MNHEY, CDR2 SVGAGI. This sample was also put to use in a study of yellow fever vaccine responses in identical twins.

The rearrangement joins TRBV6-5 to TRBJ2-5; no reliable D call. The sequence came from a young woman in good health. The material sequenced was CD4+ T cells sorted from blood. The CDR3, as DNA: TGTGCCAGCAGTTACTCCTTTGTGGGCGTTCGAGAGACCCAGTACTTC. Translating gives CASSYSFVGVRETQYF.